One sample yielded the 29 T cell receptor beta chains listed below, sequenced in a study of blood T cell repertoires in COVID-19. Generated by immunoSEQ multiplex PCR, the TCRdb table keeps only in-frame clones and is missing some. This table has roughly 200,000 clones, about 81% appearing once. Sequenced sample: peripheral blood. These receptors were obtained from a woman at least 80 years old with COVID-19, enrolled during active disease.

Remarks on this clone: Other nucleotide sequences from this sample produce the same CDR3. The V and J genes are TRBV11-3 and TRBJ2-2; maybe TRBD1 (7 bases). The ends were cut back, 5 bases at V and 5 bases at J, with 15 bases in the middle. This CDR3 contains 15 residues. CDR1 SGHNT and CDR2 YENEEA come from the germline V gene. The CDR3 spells CASSPRTGGTGELFF. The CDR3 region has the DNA TGTGCCAGCAGCCCCCGGACAGGAGGGACCGGGGAGCTGTTTTTT.

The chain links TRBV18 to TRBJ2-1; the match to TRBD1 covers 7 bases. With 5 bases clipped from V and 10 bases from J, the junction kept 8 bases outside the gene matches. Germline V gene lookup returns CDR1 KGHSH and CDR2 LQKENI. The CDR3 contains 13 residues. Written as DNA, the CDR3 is TGTGCCAGCTCAGAAACAGGGGCATGGGAGCAGTTCTTC. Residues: CASSETGAWEQFF. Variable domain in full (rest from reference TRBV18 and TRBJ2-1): NAGVMQNPRHLVRRRGQEARLRCSPMKGHSHVYWYRQLPEEGLKFMVYLQKENIIDESGMPKERFSAEFPKEGPSILRIQQVVRGDSAAYFCASSETGAWEQFFGPGTRLTVL.

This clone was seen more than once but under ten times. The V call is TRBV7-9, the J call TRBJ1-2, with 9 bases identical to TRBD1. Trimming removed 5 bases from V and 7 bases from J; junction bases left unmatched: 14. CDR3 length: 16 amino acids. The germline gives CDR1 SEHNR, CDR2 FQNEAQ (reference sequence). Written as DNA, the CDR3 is TGTGCCAGCAGCCAAAACACAGGGGGCATGTATGGTGGCTACACCTTC. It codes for CASSQNTGGMYGGYTF.

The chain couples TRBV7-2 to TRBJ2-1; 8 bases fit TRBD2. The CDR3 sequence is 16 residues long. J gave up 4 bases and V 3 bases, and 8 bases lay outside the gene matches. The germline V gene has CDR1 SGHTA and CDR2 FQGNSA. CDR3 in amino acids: CASSLIAGYVYNEQFF. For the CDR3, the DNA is TGTGCCAGCAGCTTGATAGCGGGATACGTTTACAATGAGCAGTTCTTC.

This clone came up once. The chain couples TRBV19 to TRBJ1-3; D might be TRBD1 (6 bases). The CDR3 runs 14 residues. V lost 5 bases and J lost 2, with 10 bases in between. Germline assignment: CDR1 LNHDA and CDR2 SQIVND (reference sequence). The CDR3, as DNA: TGTGCCAGTAGTGTACAGGGAGCTGGAAACACCATATATTTT. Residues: CASSVQGAGNTIYF.

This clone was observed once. As DNA, the CDR3 is TGTGCCAGCAGTTCCCTCAGACAGGGCTTCGATGGCTACACCTTC. Translated: CASSSLRQGFDGYTF. The rearrangement uses TRBV27 and TRBJ1-2; 7 bases match TRBD1. Germline V gives CDR1 MNHEY, CDR2 SMNVEV (reference sequence). The CDR3 runs 15 residues. V dropped 4 bases and J dropped 6; count of bases not matched to a gene: 11.

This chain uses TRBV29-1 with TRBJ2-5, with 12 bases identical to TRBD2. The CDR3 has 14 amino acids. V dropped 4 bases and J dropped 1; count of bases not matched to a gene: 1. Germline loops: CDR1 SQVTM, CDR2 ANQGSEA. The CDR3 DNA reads TGCAGCGTTGGACTAGCGGGAGTCCAAGAGACCCAGTACTTC. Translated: CSVGLAGVQETQYF.

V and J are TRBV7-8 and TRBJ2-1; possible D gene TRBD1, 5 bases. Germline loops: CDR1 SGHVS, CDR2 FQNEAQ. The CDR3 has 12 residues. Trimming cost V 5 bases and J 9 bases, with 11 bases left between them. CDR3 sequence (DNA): TGTGCCAGCAGCCAAGGGGTGCTTGAGCAGTTCTTC. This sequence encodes CASSQGVLEQFF. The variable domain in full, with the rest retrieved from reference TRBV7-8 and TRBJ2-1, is GAGVSQSPRYKVAKRGQDVALRCDPISGHVSLFWYQQALGQGPEFLTYFQNEAQLDKSGLPSDRFFAERPEGSVSTLKIQRTQQEDSAVYLCASSQGVLEQFFGPGTRLTVL.

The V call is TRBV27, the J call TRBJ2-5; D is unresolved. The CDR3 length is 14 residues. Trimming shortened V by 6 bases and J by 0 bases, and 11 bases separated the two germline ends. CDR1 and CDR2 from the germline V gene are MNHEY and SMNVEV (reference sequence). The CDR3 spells CASSPTWYQETQYF. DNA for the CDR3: TGTGCCAGCAGCCCAACTTGGTACCAAGAGACCCAGTACTTC.

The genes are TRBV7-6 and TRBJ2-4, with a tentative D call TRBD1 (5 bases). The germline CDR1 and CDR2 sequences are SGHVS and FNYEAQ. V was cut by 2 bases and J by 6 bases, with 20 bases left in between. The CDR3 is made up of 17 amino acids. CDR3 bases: TGTGCCAGCAGCTTAAGGCAGGGCCCCCTTCCCGTAAACATTCAGTACTTC. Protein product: CASSLRQGPLPVNIQYF. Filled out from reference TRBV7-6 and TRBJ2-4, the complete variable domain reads GAGVSQSPRYKVTKRGQDVALRCDPISGHVSLYWYRQALGQGPEFLTYFNYEAQQDKSGLPNDRFSAERPEGSISTLTIQRTEQRDSAMYRCASSLRQGPLPVNIQYFGAGTRLSVL.

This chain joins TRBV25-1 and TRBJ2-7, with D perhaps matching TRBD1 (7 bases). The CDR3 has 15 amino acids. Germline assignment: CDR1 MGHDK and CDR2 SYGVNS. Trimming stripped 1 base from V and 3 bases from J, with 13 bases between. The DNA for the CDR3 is TGTGCCAGCAGTGAATTAGGCAGGGGGGTCTACGAGCAGTACTTC. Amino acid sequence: CASSELGRGVYEQYF.

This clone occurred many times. The CDR3 protein is CASSFNVNTEAFF. The CDR3 DNA sequence: TGTGCCAGCAGTTTTAATGTGAACACTGAAGCTTTCTTT. This sequence joins TRBV12-3 or TRBV12-4 and TRBJ1-1; D is uncertain. The CDR3 is 13 amino acids. V gave up 3 bases and J gave up 0 bases, with 5 bases separating them.

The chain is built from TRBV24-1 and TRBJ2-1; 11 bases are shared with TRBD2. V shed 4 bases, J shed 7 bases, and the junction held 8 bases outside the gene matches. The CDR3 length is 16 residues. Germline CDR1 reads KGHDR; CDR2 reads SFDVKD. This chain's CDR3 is CATSDALAGDLNEQFF. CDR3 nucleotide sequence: TGTGCCACCAGTGACGCACTAGCGGGAGACTTAAATGAGCAGTTCTTC.

The CDR3 bases are TGTGCCAGCAGCTCCCAAACAGGGTCCGGGGAGCTGTTTTTT. Translated: CASSSQTGSGELFF. This chain links TRBV5-4 with TRBJ2-2; weak D call: TRBD1 (6 bases). Trimming pared 3 bases from V and 6 bases from J, leaving 12 bases between. Germline-derived CDR1 and CDR2 are SGHNT and YYREEE (reference sequence). The CDR3 sequence is 14 residues long.

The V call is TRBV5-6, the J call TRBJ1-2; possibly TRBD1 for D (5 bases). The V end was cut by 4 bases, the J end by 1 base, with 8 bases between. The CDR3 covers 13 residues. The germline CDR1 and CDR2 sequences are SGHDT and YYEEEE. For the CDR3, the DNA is TGTGCCAGCAGCCCAGGGTTTAACTATGGCTACACCTTC. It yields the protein CASSPGFNYGYTF. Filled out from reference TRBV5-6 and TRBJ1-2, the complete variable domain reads DAGVTQSPTHLIKTRGQQVTLRCSPKSGHDTVSWYQQALGQGPQFIFQYYEEEERQRGNFPDRFSGHQFPNYSSELNVNALLLGDSALYLCASSPGFNYGYTFGSGTRLTVV.

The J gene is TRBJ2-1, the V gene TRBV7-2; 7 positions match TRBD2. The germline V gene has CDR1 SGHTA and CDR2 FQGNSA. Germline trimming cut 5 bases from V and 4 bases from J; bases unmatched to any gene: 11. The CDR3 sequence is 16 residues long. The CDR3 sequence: CASSKSGGRNYNEQFF. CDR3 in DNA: TGTGCCAGCAGCAAATCGGGGGGACGGAATTACAATGAGCAGTTCTTC.

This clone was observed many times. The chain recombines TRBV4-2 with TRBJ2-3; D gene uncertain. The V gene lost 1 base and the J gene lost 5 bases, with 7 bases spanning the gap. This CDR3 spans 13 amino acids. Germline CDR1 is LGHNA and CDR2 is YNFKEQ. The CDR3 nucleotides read TGTGCCAGCAGCCAAGCGGTCATAGATACGCAGTATTTT. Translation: CASSQAVIDTQYF.

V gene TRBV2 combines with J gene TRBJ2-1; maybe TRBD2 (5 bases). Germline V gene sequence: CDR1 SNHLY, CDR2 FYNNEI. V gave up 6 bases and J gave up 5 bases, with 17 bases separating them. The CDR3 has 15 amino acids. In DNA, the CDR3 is TGTGCCAGCAGGGTAGCGAGTGGAGGTCACAATGAGCAGTTCTTC. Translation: CASRVASGGHNEQFF.

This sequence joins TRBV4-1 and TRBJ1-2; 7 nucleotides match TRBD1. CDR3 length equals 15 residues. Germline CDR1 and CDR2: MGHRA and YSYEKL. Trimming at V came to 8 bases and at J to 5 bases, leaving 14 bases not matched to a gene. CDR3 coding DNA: TGCGCCAGCGGGGAGACGGGACAGTCGATGTATGGCTACACCTTC. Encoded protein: CASGETGQSMYGYTF.

Here the CDR3 reads CASSQGVGTESYEQYF. Here the CDR3 DNA reads TGTGCCAGCAGCCAAGGGGTAGGCACGGAGTCCTACGAGCAGTACTTC. The chain uses TRBV14 and TRBJ2-7, with no clear D. V was pared by 1 base and J by 1 base, with 14 bases between. The germline V gene has CDR1 SGHDN and CDR2 FVKESK. CDR3 size: 16 residues.

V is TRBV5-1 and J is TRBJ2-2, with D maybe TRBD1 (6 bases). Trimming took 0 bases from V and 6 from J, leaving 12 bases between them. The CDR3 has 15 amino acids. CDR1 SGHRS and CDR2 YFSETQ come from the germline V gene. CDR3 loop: CASSLDRVGAGELFF. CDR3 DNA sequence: TGCGCCAGCAGCTTGGACAGGGTCGGGGCCGGGGAGCTGTTTTTT.

In nucleotides, the CDR3 is TGTGCCAGCAGCCTAACGGGGGACAGGGACAACACTGAAGCTTTCTTT. It specifies CASSLTGDRDNTEAFF. The rearrangement uses TRBV7-2 and TRBJ1-1, with TRBD1 identical over 9 bases. Germline V lookup: CDR1 SGHTA, CDR2 FQGNSA. The V gene end was trimmed by 5 bases and the J gene end by 2 bases; junction bases not matched to a gene: 9. The CDR3 length is 16 residues.

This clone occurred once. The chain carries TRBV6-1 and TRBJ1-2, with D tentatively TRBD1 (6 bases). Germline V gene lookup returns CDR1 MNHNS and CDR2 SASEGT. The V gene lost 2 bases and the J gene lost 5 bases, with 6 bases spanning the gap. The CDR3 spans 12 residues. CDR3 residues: CASSETGYGYTF. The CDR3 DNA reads TGTGCCAGCAGTGAAACAGGGTATGGCTACACCTTC.

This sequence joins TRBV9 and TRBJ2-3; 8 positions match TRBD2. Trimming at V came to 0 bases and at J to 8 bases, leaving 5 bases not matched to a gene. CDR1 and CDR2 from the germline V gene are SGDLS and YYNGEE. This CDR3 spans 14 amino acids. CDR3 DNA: TGTGCCAGCAGCGTAGGGCCCGCGGGGGGTACGCAGTATTTT. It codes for CASSVGPAGGTQYF.

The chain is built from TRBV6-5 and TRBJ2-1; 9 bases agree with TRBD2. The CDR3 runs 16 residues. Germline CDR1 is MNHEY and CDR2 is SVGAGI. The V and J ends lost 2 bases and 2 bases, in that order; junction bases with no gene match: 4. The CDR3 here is CASSYLERGAYNEQFF. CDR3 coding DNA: TGTGCCAGCAGTTACCTTGAGCGGGGGGCCTACAATGAGCAGTTCTTC.

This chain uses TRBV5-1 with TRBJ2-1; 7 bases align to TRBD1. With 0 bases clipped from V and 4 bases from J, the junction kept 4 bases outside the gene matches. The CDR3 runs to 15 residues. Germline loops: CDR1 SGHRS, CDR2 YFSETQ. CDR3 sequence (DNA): TGCGCCAGCAGCTTGGTCCAGGGGGATTACAATGAGCAGTTCTTC. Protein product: CASSLVQGDYNEQFF.

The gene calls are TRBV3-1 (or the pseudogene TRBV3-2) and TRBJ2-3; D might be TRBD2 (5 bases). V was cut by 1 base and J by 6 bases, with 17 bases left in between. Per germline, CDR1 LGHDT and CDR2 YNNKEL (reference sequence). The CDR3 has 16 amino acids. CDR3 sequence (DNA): TGTGCCAGCAGCCAAGCCTGGACCTCCGGCGGGGATACGCAGTATTTT. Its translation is CASSQAWTSGGDTQYF.

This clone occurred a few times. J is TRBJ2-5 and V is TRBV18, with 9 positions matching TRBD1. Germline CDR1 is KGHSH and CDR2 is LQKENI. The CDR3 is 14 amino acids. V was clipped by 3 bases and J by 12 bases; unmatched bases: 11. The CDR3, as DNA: TGTGCCAGCTCACCGGGACAGGGCTGGTTCAAGAAGTACTTC. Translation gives CASSPGQGWFKKYF. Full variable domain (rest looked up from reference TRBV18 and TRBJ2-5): NAGVMQNPRHLVRRRGQEARLRCSPMKGHSHVYWYRQLPEEGLKFMVYLQKENIIDESGMPKERFSAEFPKEGPSILRIQQVVRGDSAAYFCASSPGQGWFKKYFGPGTRLLVL.

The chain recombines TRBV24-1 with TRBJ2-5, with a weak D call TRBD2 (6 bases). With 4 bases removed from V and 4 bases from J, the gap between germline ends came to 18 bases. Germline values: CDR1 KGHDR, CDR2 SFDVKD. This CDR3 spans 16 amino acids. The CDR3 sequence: CATSELGDSRRETQYF. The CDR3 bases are TGTGCCACCAGTGAACTTGGGGACTCTCGGCGAGAGACCCAGTACTTC.